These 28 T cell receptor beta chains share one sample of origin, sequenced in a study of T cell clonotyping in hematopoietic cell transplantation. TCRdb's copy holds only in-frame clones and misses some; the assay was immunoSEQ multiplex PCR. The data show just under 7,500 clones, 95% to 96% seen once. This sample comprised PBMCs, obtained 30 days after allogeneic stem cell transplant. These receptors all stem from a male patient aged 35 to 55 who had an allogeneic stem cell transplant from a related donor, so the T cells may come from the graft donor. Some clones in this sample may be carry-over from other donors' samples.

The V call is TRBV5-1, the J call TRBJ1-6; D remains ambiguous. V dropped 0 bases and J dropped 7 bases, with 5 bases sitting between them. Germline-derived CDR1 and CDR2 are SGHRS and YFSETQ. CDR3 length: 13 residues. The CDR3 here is CASSLDGNSPLHF. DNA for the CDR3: TGCGCCAGCAGCTTGGACGGGAATTCACCCCTCCACTTT.

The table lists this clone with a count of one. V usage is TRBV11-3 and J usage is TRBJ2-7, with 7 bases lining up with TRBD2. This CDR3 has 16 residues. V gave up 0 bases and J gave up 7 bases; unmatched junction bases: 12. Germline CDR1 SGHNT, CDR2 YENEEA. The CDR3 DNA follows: TGTGCCAGCAGCTTAGAAGGGCCCATCATGGGAGGGGAGCAGTACTTC. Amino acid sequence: CASSLEGPIMGGEQYF.

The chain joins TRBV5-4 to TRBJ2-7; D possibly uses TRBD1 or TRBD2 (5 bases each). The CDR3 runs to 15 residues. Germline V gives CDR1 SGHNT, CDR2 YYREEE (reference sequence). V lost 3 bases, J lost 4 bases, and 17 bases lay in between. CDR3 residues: CASSWGPGREYEQYF. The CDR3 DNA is TGTGCCAGCAGCTGGGGACCGGGACGGGAATACGAGCAGTACTTC.

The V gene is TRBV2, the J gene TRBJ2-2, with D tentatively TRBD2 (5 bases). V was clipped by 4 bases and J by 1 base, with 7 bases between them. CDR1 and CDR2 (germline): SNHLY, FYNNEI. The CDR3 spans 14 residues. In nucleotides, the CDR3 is TGTGCCAGCAGTGTCGGGGAGAACACCGGGGAGCTGTTTTTT. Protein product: CASSVGENTGELFF.

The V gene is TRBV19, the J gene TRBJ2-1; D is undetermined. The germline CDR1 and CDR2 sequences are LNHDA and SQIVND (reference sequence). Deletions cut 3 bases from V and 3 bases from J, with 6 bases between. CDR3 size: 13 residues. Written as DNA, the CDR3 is TGTGCCAGTAGTATCGTGGACTACAATGAGCAGTTCTTC. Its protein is CASSIVDYNEQFF.

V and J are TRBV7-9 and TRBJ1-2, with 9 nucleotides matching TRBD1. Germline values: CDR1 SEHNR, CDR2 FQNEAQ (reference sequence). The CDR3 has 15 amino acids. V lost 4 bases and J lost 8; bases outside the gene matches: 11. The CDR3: CASSSPGTGYHGYTF. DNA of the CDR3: TGTGCCAGCAGCTCACCCGGGACAGGGTATCACGGCTACACCTTC.

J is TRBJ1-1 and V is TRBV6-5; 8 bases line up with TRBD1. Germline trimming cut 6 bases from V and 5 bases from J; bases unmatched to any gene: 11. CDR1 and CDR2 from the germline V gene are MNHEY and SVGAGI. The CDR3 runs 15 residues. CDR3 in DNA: TGTGCCAGCAGAAACCCCGGACAGGGAACGACTGAAGCTTTCTTT. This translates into CASRNPGQGTTEAFF.

As DNA, the CDR3 is TGTGCCTGGAGTCCGGAGAGGGGACAGTACTATGGCTACACCTTC. The encoded protein is CAWSPERGQYYGYTF. V is TRBV30 and J is TRBJ1-2; 7 nucleotides align to TRBD1. CDR3 length: 15 residues. The V segment lost 2 bases and the J segment 3 bases; nucleotides outside the gene matches: 9. Germline-derived CDR1 and CDR2 are GTSNPN and SVGIG (reference sequence).

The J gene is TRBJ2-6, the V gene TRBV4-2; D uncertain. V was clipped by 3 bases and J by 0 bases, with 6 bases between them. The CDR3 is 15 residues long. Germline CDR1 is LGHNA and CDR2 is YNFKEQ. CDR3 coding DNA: TGTGCCAGCAGCCAGTTCTTCTCTGGGGCCAACGTCCTGACTTTC. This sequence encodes CASSQFFSGANVLTF.

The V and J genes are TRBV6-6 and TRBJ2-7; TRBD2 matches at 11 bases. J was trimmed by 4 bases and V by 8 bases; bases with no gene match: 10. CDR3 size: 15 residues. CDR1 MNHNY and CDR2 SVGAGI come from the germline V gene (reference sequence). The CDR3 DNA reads TGTGCCAGCCTACTATTTAGCGGGAGGGCGTACGAGCAGTACTTC. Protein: CASLLFSGRAYEQYF.

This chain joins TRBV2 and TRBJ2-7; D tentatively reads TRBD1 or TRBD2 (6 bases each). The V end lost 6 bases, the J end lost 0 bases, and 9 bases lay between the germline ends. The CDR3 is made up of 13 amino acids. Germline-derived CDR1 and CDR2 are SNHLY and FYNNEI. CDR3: CASSKGGSYEQYF. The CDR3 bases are TGTGCCAGCAGCAAGGGGGGCTCCTACGAGCAGTACTTC.

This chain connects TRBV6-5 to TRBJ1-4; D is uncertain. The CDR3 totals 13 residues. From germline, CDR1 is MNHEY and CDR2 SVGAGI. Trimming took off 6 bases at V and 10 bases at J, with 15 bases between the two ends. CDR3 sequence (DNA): TGTGCCAGCAGCTCCTATGAAGTACCAAAACTGTTTTTT. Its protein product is CASSSYEVPKLFF.

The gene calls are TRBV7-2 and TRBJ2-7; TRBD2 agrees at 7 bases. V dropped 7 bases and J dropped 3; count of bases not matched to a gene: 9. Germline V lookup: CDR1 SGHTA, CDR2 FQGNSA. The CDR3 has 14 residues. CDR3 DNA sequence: TGTGCCAGCACCATGGGGGGGATAAGCTACGAGCAGTACTTC. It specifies CASTMGGISYEQYF.

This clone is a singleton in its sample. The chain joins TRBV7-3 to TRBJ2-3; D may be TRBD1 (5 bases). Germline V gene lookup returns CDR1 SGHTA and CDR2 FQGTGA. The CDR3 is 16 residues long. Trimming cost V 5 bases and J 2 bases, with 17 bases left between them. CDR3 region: CASSQGALGPTDTQYF. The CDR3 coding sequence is TGTGCCAGCAGCCAGGGCGCTTTAGGCCCCACAGATACGCAGTATTTT. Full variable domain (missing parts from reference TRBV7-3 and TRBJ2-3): GAGVSQTPSNKVTEKGKYVELRCDPISGHTALYWYRQSLGQGPEFLIYFQGTGAADDSGLPNDRFFAVRPEGSVSTLKIQRTERGDSAVYLCASSQGALGPTDTQYFGPGTRLTVL.

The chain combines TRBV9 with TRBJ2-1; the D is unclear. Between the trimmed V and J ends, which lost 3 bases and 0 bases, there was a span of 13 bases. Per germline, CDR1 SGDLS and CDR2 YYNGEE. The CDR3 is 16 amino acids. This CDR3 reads CASSAHLRSSYNEQFF. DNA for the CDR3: TGTGCCAGCAGCGCCCACCTCCGGAGCTCCTACAATGAGCAGTTCTTC. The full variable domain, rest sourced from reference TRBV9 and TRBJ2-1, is DSGVTQTPKHLITATGQRVTLRCSPRSGDLSVYWYQQSLDQGLQFLIQYYNGEERAKGNILERFSAQQFPDLHSELNLSSLELGDSALYFCASSAHLRSSYNEQFFGPGTRLTVL.

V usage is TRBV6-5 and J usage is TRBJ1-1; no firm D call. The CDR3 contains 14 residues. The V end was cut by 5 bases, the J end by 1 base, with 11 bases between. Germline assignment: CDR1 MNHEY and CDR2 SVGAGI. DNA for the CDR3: TGTGCCAGCAGTGAACTTACAGCGAACACTGAAGCTTTCTTT. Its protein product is CASSELTANTEAFF.

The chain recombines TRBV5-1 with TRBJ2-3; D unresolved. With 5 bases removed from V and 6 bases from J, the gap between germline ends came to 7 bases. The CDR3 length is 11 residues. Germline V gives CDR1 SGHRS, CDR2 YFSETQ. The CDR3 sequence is CASRLDDTQYF. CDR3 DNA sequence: TGCGCCAGCAGACTGGATGATACGCAGTATTTT.

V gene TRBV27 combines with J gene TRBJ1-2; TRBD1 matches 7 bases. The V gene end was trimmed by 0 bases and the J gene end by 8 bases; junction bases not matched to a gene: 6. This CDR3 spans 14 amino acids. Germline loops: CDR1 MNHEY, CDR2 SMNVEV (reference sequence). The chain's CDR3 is CASSLSRGGLGYTF. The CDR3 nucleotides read TGTGCCAGCAGTTTATCTCGAGGGGGCTTGGGCTACACCTTC.

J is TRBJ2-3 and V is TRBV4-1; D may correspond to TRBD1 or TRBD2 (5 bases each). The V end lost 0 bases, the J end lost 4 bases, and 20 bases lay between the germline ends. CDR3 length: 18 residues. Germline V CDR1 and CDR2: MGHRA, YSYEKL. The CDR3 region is CASSQDPRDPEGSDTQYF. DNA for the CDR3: TGCGCCAGCAGCCAAGATCCCCGGGACCCTGAGGGGTCAGATACGCAGTATTTT.

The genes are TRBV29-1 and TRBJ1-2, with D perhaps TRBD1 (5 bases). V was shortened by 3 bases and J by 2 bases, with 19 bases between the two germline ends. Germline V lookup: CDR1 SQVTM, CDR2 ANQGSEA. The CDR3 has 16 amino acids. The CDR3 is CSVDSASWGSNYGYTF. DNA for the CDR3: TGCAGCGTTGATTCGGCGTCGTGGGGGTCCAACTATGGCTACACCTTC.

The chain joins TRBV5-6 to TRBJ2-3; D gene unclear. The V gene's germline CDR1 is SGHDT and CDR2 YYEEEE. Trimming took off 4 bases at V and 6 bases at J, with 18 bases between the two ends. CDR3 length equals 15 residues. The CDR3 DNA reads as TGTGCCAGCAGCCCTTGGGAACTACTCGGGGATACGCAGTATTTT. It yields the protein CASSPWELLGDTQYF.

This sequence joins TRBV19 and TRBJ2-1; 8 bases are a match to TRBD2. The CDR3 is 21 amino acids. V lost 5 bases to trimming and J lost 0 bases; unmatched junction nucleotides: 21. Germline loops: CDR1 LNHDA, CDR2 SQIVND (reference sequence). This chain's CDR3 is CASSLGTGGWATRGSYNEQFF. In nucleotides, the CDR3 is TGTGCCAGTAGTCTGGGGACGGGGGGGTGGGCCACCAGGGGCTCCTACAATGAGCAGTTCTTC. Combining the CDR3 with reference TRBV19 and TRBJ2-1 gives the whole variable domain DGGITQSPKYLFRKEGQNVTLSCEQNLNHDAMYWYRQDPGQGLRLIYYSQIVNDFQKGDIAEGYSVSREKKESFPLTVTSAQKNPTAFYLCASSLGTGGWATRGSYNEQFFGPGTRLTVL.

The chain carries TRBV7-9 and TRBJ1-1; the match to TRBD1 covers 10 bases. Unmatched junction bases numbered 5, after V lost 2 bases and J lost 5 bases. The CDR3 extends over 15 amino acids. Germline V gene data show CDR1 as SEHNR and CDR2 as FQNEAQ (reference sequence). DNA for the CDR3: TGTGCCAGCAGCTTACGCGGACAGGGGGTTACTGAAGCTTTCTTT. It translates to CASSLRGQGVTEAFF.

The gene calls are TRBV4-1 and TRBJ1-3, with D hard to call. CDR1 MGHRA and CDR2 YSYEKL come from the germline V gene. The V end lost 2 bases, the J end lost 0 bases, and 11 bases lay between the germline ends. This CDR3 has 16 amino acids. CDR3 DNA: TGCGCCAGCAGCCAAACTGTCCTCAGCTCTGGAAACACCATATATTTT. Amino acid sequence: CASSQTVLSSGNTIYF.

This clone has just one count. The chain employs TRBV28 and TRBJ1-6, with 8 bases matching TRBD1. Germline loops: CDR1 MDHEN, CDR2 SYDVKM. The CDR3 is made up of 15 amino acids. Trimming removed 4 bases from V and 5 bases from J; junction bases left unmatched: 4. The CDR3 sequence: CASSSSDRDNSPLHF. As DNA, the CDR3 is TGTGCCAGCAGTTCCTCGGACAGGGATAATTCACCCCTCCACTTT.

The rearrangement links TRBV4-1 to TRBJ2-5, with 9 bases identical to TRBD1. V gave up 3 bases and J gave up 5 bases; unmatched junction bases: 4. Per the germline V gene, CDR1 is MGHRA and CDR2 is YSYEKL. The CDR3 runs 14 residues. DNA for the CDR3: TGCGCCAGCAGCCATACAGGGGGCGGGGAGACCCAGTACTTC. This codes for CASSHTGGGETQYF.

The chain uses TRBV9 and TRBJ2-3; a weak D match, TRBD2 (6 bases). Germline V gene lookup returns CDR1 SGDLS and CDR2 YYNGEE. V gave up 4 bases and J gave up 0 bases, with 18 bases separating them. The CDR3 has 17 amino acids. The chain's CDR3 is CASSLLIGTSSTDTQYF. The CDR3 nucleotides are TGTGCCAGCAGCCTCCTTATTGGGACTTCTAGCACAGATACGCAGTATTTT.

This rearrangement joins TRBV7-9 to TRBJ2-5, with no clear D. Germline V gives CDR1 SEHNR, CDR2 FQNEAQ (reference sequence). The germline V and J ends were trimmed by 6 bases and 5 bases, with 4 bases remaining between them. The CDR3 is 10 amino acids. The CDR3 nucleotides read TGTGCCAGCAGGGGGGAGACCCAGTACTTC. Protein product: CASRGETQYF. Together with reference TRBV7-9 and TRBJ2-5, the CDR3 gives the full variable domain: DTGVSQNPRHKITKRGQNVTFRCDPISEHNRLYWYRQTLGQGPEFLTYFQNEAQLEKSRLLSDRFSAERPKGSFSTLEIQRTEQGDSAMYLCASRGETQYFGPGTRLLVL.